The 14 T cell receptor beta chains below were found in one sample sequenced in a study of T cell clusters in autoimmune cytopenias. TRB amplification used approximately 250 ng of peripheral blood genomic DNA. Multiplex touch-down PCR amplified TRB using TRB-A and TRB-B pools in one tube. TCRdb reanalyzed the multiplex PCR reads and collapses them to one entry per CDR3 protein, without DNA. This sample's table has 9,500 or so distinct CDR3 sequences. Material for sequencing was peripheral blood. Receptor source: a human donor with an autoimmune cytopenia or autoimmune hepatitis (not recorded which).

According to its frequency, this clonotype is medium-sized. The gene calls are TRBV19 and TRBJ2-5; TCRdb picks TRBD1, but there is no DNA to check that call. The germline gives CDR1 LNHDA, CDR2 SQIVND (reference sequence). This CDR3 is 14 amino acids long. CDR3 sequence reads: CATTAGTGRETQYF.

CDR3 amino acids: CASSNLPTADSGNTIYF. V and J are TRBV5-1 and TRBJ1-3. This CDR3 has 17 amino acids. Per germline, CDR1 SGHRS and CDR2 YFSETQ.

V and J are TRBV28 and TRBJ1-4; TCRdb picks TRBD1, but there is no DNA to check that call. CDR1 is MDHEN and CDR2 is SYDVKM in the germline V gene. The CDR3 extends over 15 amino acids. CDR3: CASGNRGRANEKLFF.

The rearrangement joins TRBV6-5 to TRBJ1-3. The germline CDR1 and CDR2 sequences are MNHEY and SVGAGI. CDR3 size: 17 residues. CDR3 residues: CASSYSAGVHSGNTIYF.

The rearrangement joins TRBV11-1 to TRBJ2-7; there is no DNA to check the TCRdb D call of TRBD2. Germline loops: CDR1 SGHAT, CDR2 FQDESV (reference sequence). The CDR3 runs to 16 residues. Here the CDR3 reads CASSKRLAGASYEQYF.

This sequence joins TRBV6-1 and TRBJ1-4. The CDR3 is 14 amino acids. CDR1 is MNHNS, CDR2 SASEGT, per germline. CDR3 residues: CASSEVYLGEKLFF.

This rearrangement joins TRBV6-1 to TRBJ2-7; TCRdb proposes TRBD2, but this gene call is untestable without DNA. Germline CDR1 and CDR2: MNHNS and SASEGT. The CDR3 spans 14 residues. The CDR3 spells CASRGLARSYEQYF.

CDR3 loop: CASSSTQGAGHTDTQYF. The V gene is TRBV28, the J gene TRBJ2-3; the D gene TCRdb calls, TRBD1, cannot be checked with no DNA. Germline V gene sequence: CDR1 MDHEN, CDR2 SYDVKM. The CDR3 sequence is 17 residues long.

Frequency places this clonotype as medium-sized. The genes are TRBV6-5 and TRBJ1-4; TCRdb's D call, TRBD1, is unchecked because there is no DNA. The CDR3 is 15 residues long. Looked up from germline, CDR1 is MNHEY and CDR2 is SVGAGI. The CDR3 sequence: CASRTRGTGDEKLFF.

The rearrangement joins TRBV5-1 to TRBJ2-3; TCRdb gives TRBD1 as the D gene, but with no DNA this cannot be confirmed. Germline V gene data show CDR1 as SGHRS and CDR2 as YFSETQ. This CDR3 is built from 14 residues. CDR3 residues: CASSLAPGSDTQYF.

The chain couples TRBV20-1 to TRBJ1-3; lacking DNA, the TRBD1 call made by TCRdb goes unchecked. The CDR3 spans 13 residues. The germline V gene encodes CDR1 DFQATT and CDR2 SNEGSKA (reference sequence). CDR3 loop: CSARATGWDTIYF.

The V call is TRBV27, the J call TRBJ2-7; the D gene TCRdb calls, TRBD1, cannot be checked with no DNA. There are 16 residues in the CDR3. The V gene's germline CDR1 is MNHEY and CDR2 SMNVEV (reference sequence). CDR3 sequence: CASSKNLGTRVIEQYF.

The V gene is TRBV19, the J gene TRBJ2-1; TCRdb designates TRBD2, a call that cannot be tested without DNA. This CDR3 contains 15 residues. The V gene's germline CDR1 is LNHDA and CDR2 SQIVND (reference sequence). The CDR3 loop reads CASKGISGGLNEQFF.

This chain links TRBV7-2 with TRBJ2-1; the D call from TCRdb, TRBD1, cannot be confirmed without DNA. The CDR3 consists of 15 residues. Per germline, CDR1 SGHTA and CDR2 FQGNSA. The CDR3 sequence is CASSPIWGSGNEQFF.